This T cell receptor (beta chain) was documented in a study of tumor-infiltrating lymphocytes in primary liver carcinoma. On the study more broadly: Enrolled patients were male and female, aged 30 to 69 years.

With around 520 ng total RNA as template and a constant-region primer, TCR beta cDNA was made. Employing slightly modified ARM-PCR, three nested multiplex PCR rounds were run, and these gave rise to the TCR beta libraries. A C-beta reverse primer and TRBV1-TRBV30 forward primers served in each of the first two PCR rounds, at ten to eleven cycles apiece. TCRdb reprocessed the multiplex PCR reads via MiXCR and lists one record per CDR3 protein. Of 95,000 to 100,000 distinct CDR3 sequences in the sample, under 70% were seen once. Turning to this clonotype: An end of the junction differs from the germline gene, which may be a read error.

Germline CDR1 reads SGHAT; CDR2 reads FQNNGV. The CDR3 sequence is 13 residues long. Unsorted bulk tissue of about 20-31 mg yielded co-extracted RNA and DNA. This clonotype originated in a woman in her sixties with primary liver carcinoma and hepatitis B virus infection. The chain uses TRBV11-2 and TRBJ2-1, with D unresolved. The source material was liver tumor tissue from sampling region 2. Subset indicated: tumor region T2, inferior pole. Here the CDR3 DNA reads TGTACCAGCAGCTTAGATCGTAGTGATGAGCAGTTCTTC. Amino acids: CTSSLDRSDEQFF.